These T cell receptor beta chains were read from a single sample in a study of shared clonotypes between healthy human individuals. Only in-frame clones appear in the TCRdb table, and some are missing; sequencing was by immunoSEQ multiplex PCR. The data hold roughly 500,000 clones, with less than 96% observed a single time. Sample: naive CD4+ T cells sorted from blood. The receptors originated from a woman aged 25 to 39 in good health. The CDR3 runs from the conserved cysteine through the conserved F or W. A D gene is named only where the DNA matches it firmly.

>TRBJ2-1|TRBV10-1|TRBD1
TGCGCCAGCAGCGCTGGACAGGGAGTAAATGAGCAGTTCTTC
CASSAGQGVNEQFF
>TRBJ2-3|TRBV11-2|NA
TGTGCCAGCACCCTACAGCGGGTGCTCGGCACAGATACGCAGTATTTT
CASTLQRVLGTDTQYF
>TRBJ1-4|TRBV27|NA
TGTGCCAGCAGAGGGGGGGATTGGAATGAAAAACTGTTTTTT
CASRGGDWNEKLFF
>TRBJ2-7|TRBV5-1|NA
TGCGCCAGCAGCCAAGACGGCTATGGCGAGCAGTACTTC
CASSQDGYGEQYF
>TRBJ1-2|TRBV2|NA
TGTGCCAGCAGTGAACATAGGAACTATGGCTACACCTTC
CASSEHRNYGYTF
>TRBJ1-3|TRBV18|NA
TGTGCCAGCTCACCGACGTACCGGGCCTTCTCTGGAAACACCATATATTTT
CASSPTYRAFSGNTIYF
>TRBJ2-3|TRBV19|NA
TGTGCCAGTAGGCTCGACGGGTCTAGCACAGATACGCAGTATTTT
CASRLDGSSTDTQYF
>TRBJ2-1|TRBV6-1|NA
TGTGCCAGCAGTGAATTTTGGAGTGGCGATGAGCAGTTCTTC
CASSEFWSGDEQFF
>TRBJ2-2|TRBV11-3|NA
TGTGCCAGCAGGGATAGAAACACCGGGGAGCTGTTTTTT
CASRDRNTGELFF
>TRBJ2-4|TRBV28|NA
TGTGCCAGCAGCCCCCCAGCCAAAAACATTCAGTACTTC
CASSPPAKNIQYF
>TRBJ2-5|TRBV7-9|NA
TGTGCCAGCAGCGTGGCCTCGGGGGAGCAGTACTTC
CASSVASGEQYF
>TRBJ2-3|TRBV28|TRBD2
TGTGCCAGCACCACCACGGTGGCTAGCGGGAGTGGGTTAGATACGCAGTATTTT
CASTTTVASGSGLDTQYF
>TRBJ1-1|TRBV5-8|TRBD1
TGTGCCAGCAGCTTGGTAATGGTGACAGGGTGGAGTACTGAAGCTTTCTTT
CASSLVMVTGWSTEAFF
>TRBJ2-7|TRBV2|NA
TGTGCCAGCAGTGTCCTAAGTTTTGGGGTCGAGCAGTACTTC
CASSVLSFGVEQYF
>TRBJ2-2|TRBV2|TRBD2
TGTGCCAGCAGTTTTTTAGCGGGAGTTGACACCGGGGAGCTGTTTTTT
CASSFLAGVDTGELFF